This T cell receptor beta chain was captured by sequencing in a study of cytomegalovirus exposure and HLA in healthy donors. This clone has just a few counts. It was with 60 Vbeta and 13 Jbeta primers that the PCR ran. This table comes from immunoSEQ multiplex PCR, and its TCRdb copy is limited to in-frame clones, with some not included. The repertoire consists of around 150,000 clones, with roughly 9.6% occurring once and the leading ten covering 6% to 7.5%. CDR1 is SGHVS and CDR2 is FQNEAQ in the germline V gene. CDR3 size: 15 residues. The junction had 4 bases not matched to a gene; V was cut back by 4 bases and J by 0 bases.

V is TRBV7-8 and J is TRBJ2-3; TRBD1 aligns across 7 bases. This sequence originates from a woman in her 40s in good health and CMV-seropositive. The sequenced sample consisted of PBMCs. CDR3 sequence: CASSSRTGSTDTQYF. CDR3 DNA sequence: TGTGCCAGCAGCTCACGGACAGGTAGCACAGATACGCAGTATTTT.